Each of the 23 T cell receptor beta chains below was sequenced from the same sample in a study of T cell repertoires in cytomegalovirus infection. TCRdb re-called the reads through MiXCR, storing one row per CDR3 protein. The data show around 280,000 distinct CDR3 sequences, with about 9.1% seen just once and approximately 2.3% held by the top ten. Sequenced material: PBMCs. All receptors derive from a human donor in good health (CMV status not recorded). Some clones in this sample may be carry-over from other donors' samples.

This clonotype was picked up many times. The junction departs from the called germline gene at one end, perhaps through a read error. CDR3 bases: TGTGCCAGCAACTTGGAGCGCGGAGTCACAGATACGCAGTATTTT. This sequence encodes CASNLERGVTDTQYF. This rearrangement joins TRBV5-4 to TRBJ2-3, with D unresolved. Germline V CDR1 and CDR2: SGHNT, YYREEE (reference sequence). The CDR3 runs to 15 residues. The whole variable domain, filled in from reference TRBV5-4 and TRBJ2-3, reads ETGVTQSPTHLIKTRGQQVTLRCSSQSGHNTVSWYQQALGQGPQFIFQYYREEENGRGNFPPRFSGLQFPNYSSELNVNALELDDSALYLCASNLERGVTDTQYFGPGTRLTVL.

V usage is TRBV20-1 and J usage is TRBJ1-6, with D perhaps matching TRBD1 (5 bases). The V end lost 1 base, the J end lost 9 bases, and 7 bases lay between the germline ends. The length of the CDR3 is 12 residues. Germline CDR1 and CDR2: DFQATT and SNEGSKA (reference sequence). The DNA for the CDR3 is TGCAGTGCTAGAGTCGGGACTTCACCCCTCCACTTT. Translation gives CSARVGTSPLHF.

This clonotype was picked up many times. V gene TRBV29-1 combines with J gene TRBJ2-5; D unclear. Germline V lookup: CDR1 SQVTM, CDR2 ANQGSEA. This CDR3 has 13 amino acids. V dropped 6 bases and J dropped 5 bases, with 16 bases sitting between them. The CDR3 protein is CSVVQTLGETQYF. The CDR3 DNA reads as TGCAGCGTCGTCCAGACTTTGGGGGAGACCCAGTACTTC.

This clonotype was recorded at least ten times. The chain couples TRBV20-1 to TRBJ2-7, with 8 positions matching TRBD2. The trim removed 1 base at V and 7 bases at J, leaving 18 bases unmatched. The CDR3 runs 17 residues. The germline gives CDR1 DFQATT, CDR2 SNEGSKA (reference sequence). CDR3 loop: CSARGGEGLEKDLEQYV. CDR3 sequence (DNA): TGCAGTGCTAGAGGGGGGGAGGGACTAGAGAAAGATTTGGAGCAGTACGTC.

This clonotype has at least ten counts. The chain combines TRBV6-1 with TRBJ2-1, with D tentatively TRBD1 or TRBD2 (6 bases each). V lost 2 bases to trimming and J lost 9 bases, with 8 bases between them. This CDR3 contains 12 residues. Per the germline V gene, CDR1 is MNHNS and CDR2 is SASEGT. The CDR3, as DNA: TGTGCCAGCAGTGAAAGGGGGGTTGAGCAGTTCTTC. Protein: CASSERGVEQFF.

The chain joins TRBV6-2 or TRBV6-3 to TRBJ2-5; D possibly matches TRBD1 or TRBD2 (5 bases each). The CDR3 is 14 amino acids. Trimming took 6 bases from V and 5 from J, leaving 16 bases between them. Germline assignment: CDR1 MNHEY and CDR2 SVGEGT. The CDR3 loop is CASRSRGAQETQYF. The DNA for the CDR3 is TGTGCCAGCAGGTCAAGAGGGGCGCAGGAGACCCAGTACTTC.

This chain connects TRBV7-8 to TRBJ1-5; weak D call: TRBD1 (5 bases). Germline V CDR1 and CDR2: SGHVS, FQNEAQ. CDR3 length equals 17 residues. With 1 base removed from V and 2 bases from J, the gap between germline ends came to 15 bases. CDR3 region: CASSLVSWQGGNQPQHF. CDR3 DNA: TGTGCCAGCAGCTTAGTTTCGTGGCAGGGAGGCAATCAGCCCCAGCATTTT.

This clonotype was counted at least ten times. The V call is TRBV7-2, the J call TRBJ2-7; D gene uncertain. CDR1 and CDR2 from the germline V gene are SGHTA and FQGNSA. Trimming pared 5 bases from V and 4 bases from J, leaving 9 bases between. The CDR3 extends over 12 amino acids. The CDR3 DNA is TGTGCCAGCAGCCCAGATCGATACGAGCAGTACGTC. This encodes CASSPDRYEQYV.

The rearrangement joins TRBV5-4 to TRBJ2-5; D gene ambiguous. V shed 1 base and J shed 4 bases, with 8 bases lying between them. The CDR3 sequence is 13 residues long. The germline V gene has CDR1 SGHNT and CDR2 YYREEE (reference sequence). The CDR3 bases are TGTGCCAGCAGCTTGTCTACCCGAGAGACCCAGTACTTC. Translated, it gives CASSLSTRETQYF.

At least ten counts were recorded for this clonotype. The rearrangement joins TRBV28 to TRBJ2-1, with no clear D. From germline, CDR1 is MDHEN and CDR2 SYDVKM. V was trimmed by 2 bases and J by 7 bases, leaving 12 bases between them. This CDR3 is built from 14 residues. The CDR3 region has the DNA TGTGCCAGCAGTTTAGCACAAGGGCAGAATGAGCAGTTCTTC. Its protein is CASSLAQGQNEQFF.

This clonotype was counted at least ten times. V and J are TRBV7-2 and TRBJ2-5; D unclear. V was clipped by 1 base and J by 9 bases, with 9 bases between them. The CDR3 contains 12 residues. CDR1 is SGHTA and CDR2 is FQGNSA in the germline V gene. This CDR3 is CASSLEAGAQYF. CDR3 nucleotides: TGTGCCAGCAGCTTAGAGGCTGGTGCCCAGTACTTC.

This clonotype has just a few counts. The chain has TRBV5-4 and TRBJ2-2, with 8 bases identical to TRBD1. V lost 1 base to trimming and J lost 5 bases; unmatched junction nucleotides: 4. This CDR3 is built from 15 residues. Germline CDR1 is SGHNT and CDR2 is YYREEE (reference sequence). CDR3: CASSLPDRVTGELFF. As DNA, the CDR3 is TGTGCCAGCAGCTTGCCGGACAGGGTGACCGGGGAGCTGTTTTTT.

This clonotype was seen repeatedly, ten times or more. J is TRBJ2-7 and V is TRBV5-1; no clear D. This CDR3 has 14 residues. Trimming removed 4 bases at V and 2 bases at J, with 13 bases between. Germline loops: CDR1 SGHRS, CDR2 YFSETQ. CDR3: CASSTEHVTYEQYF. The CDR3, as DNA: TGCGCCAGCAGCACGGAACATGTAACCTACGAGCAGTACTTC.

This clonotype appeared a single time. A much larger clone lies one base from this, so it may be a read error. The chain has TRBV4-3 and TRBJ2-5; D gene unclear. The germline CDR1 and CDR2 sequences are LGHNA and YSLEER. The CDR3 runs 13 residues. V lost 4 bases and J 7 bases, leaving 13 bases between the germline ends. The CDR3: CASSPSSRSTQYF. CDR3 DNA sequence: TGCGCCAGCAGCCCGAGCTCCAGGTCGACCCAGTACTTC.

This clonotype was seen ten or more times. The chain uses TRBV20-1 and TRBJ1-4; D uncertain. The CDR3 runs 11 residues. V was trimmed by 4 bases and J by 8 bases, leaving 8 bases between them. The germline gives CDR1 DFQATT, CDR2 SNEGSKA (reference sequence). The CDR3 region is CSAKALEKLFF. The CDR3 DNA sequence: TGCAGTGCTAAGGCATTGGAAAAACTGTTTTTT.

This clonotype was recorded at least ten times. The V and J genes are TRBV5-4 and TRBJ2-7; TRBD1 might be the D (6 bases). The CDR3 has 13 residues. Germline V CDR1 and CDR2: SGHNT, YYREEE (reference sequence). V was trimmed by 4 bases and J by 1 base, leaving 9 bases between them. The CDR3 sequence is CASSQGISYEQYV. Here the CDR3 DNA reads TGTGCCAGCAGCCAGGGGATATCCTACGAGCAGTACGTC.

The CDR3 reads CASLIGTGDEQFF. The CDR3 region has the DNA TGTGCCAGCCTAATTGGGACAGGGGATGAGCAGTTCTTC. This sequence joins TRBV6-2 or TRBV6-3 and TRBJ2-1; 10 positions match TRBD1. The ends lost 8 bases at V and 8 bases at J; junction bases unmatched: 6. The germline V gene encodes CDR1 MNHEY and CDR2 SVGEGT. The CDR3 contains 13 residues.

This clonotype showed up many times. V and J are TRBV29-1 and TRBJ1-1, with TRBD1 identical over 9 bases. V lost 7 bases to trimming and J lost 1 base; unmatched junction nucleotides: 4. Germline V gives CDR1 SQVTM, CDR2 ANQGSEA. The CDR3 contains 13 residues. This CDR3 is CSGRDRENTEAFF. CDR3 in DNA: TGCAGCGGCCGGGACAGGGAGAACACTGAAGCTTTCTTT.

The chain carries TRBV5-6 and TRBJ1-6; a possible D gene is TRBD1 (6 bases). The length of the CDR3 is 17 residues. Germline-derived CDR1 and CDR2 are SGHDT and YYEEEE. Trimming took 0 bases from V and 0 from J, leaving 10 bases between them. CDR3 nucleotides: TGTGCCAGCAGCTTGGGCCAGGGGAGCTCCTATAATTCACCCCTCCACTTT. Translation: CASSLGQGSSYNSPLHF.

In this sample, this clonotype turned up many times. J is TRBJ1-5 and V is TRBV20-1; 7 bases map to TRBD1. The J segment lost 11 bases and the V segment lost 0 bases, leaving 19 bases of the junction unmatched. Germline V CDR1 and CDR2: DFQATT, SNEGSKA (reference sequence). This CDR3 comprises 17 residues. The CDR3 loop is CSARDRNPTGPGSAQHF. CDR3 nucleotides: TGCAGTGCTAGAGATAGGAACCCGACAGGGCCGGGATCGGCCCAGCATTTT.

The chain carries TRBV29-1 and TRBJ2-7, with 8 positions matching TRBD1. The V gene's germline CDR1 is SQVTM and CDR2 ANQGSEA. The CDR3 is 13 residues long. Trimming took 7 bases from V and 6 from J; bases not matched to a gene: 11. CDR3 bases: TGCAGCGGCGGGGAACAGGGGGTTGGCGAGCAGTACTTC. Its protein product is CSGGEQGVGEQYF.

The genes are TRBV4-2 and TRBJ2-3, with 9 bases that match TRBD1. The CDR3 consists of 16 residues. Germline assignment: CDR1 LGHNA and CDR2 YNFKEQ. The trim removed 6 bases at V and 0 bases at J, leaving 7 bases unmatched. CDR3 sequence: CASSGEGTGSTDTQYF. CDR3 coding DNA: TGTGCCAGCAGTGGGGAAGGGACAGGGAGCACAGATACGCAGTATTTT.

This clonotype was detected many times. The CDR3 region has the DNA TGTGCCAGCAGCCCTAGGATCCAAGAGACCCAGTACTTC. Amino acids: CASSPRIQETQYF. The rearrangement links TRBV7-2 to TRBJ2-5; D unclear. Germline values: CDR1 SGHTA, CDR2 FQGNSA. The CDR3 spans 13 residues. The V end was cut by 5 bases, the J end by 1 base, with 8 bases between.